These T cell receptor beta chains were read from a single sample in a study of T cells in Graves' hyperthyroidism and ophthalmopathy. A single record per CDR3 protein comes from TCRdb applying MiXCR to the multiplex PCR reads. In the table there are approximately 570,000 distinct CDR3 sequences, 15% to 20% of which are singletons. Sequencing was carried out using blood. These receptors all come from a man in his forties with Graves' ophthalmopathy. Both conserved end residues are part of each CDR3. D genes are given only for firm matches. Size values are once, few and many counts, or a class for expanded clones, and some rows have none.

v_gene: TRBV14; j_gene: TRBJ2-1; abundance: NA; d_gene: NA; CDR3aa: CASSQGPDYEQFF; CDR3nt: TGTGCCAGCAGCCAAGGTCCGGACTACGAGCAGTTCTTC
v_gene: TRBV20-1; j_gene: TRBJ2-1; abundance: NA; d_gene: TRBD1; CDR3aa: CSARDIQGASYNEQFF; CDR3nt: TGCAGTGCTAGAGATATACAGGGGGCCTCCTACAATGAGCAGTTCTTC
v_gene: TRBV7-2; j_gene: TRBJ2-7; abundance: NA; d_gene: TRBD2; CDR3aa: CASSSASGTIYEQYF; CDR3nt: TGTGCCAGCAGCTCCGCTAGCGGGACTATCTACGAGCAGTACTTC
v_gene: TRBV28; j_gene: TRBJ1-5; abundance: few; d_gene: NA; CDR3aa: CASSLPKLGNNQPQHF; CDR3nt: TGTGCCAGCAGTTTACCCAAGCTGGGAAACAATCAGCCCCAGCATTTT
v_gene: TRBV7-8; j_gene: TRBJ2-5; abundance: few; d_gene: NA; CDR3aa: CASSPELGPIPETQYF; CDR3nt: TGTGCCAGCAGCCCAGAACTGGGACCGATACCAGAGACCCAGTACTTC
v_gene: TRBV28; j_gene: TRBJ2-3; abundance: few; d_gene: TRBD2; CDR3aa: CASTTLAGGTDTQYF; CDR3nt: TGTGCCAGCACTACTCTAGCGGGAGGCACAGATACGCAGTATTTT
v_gene: TRBV20-1; j_gene: TRBJ2-1; abundance: NA; d_gene: NA; CDR3aa: CSARGGDSSYNEQFF; CDR3nt: TGCAGTGCTAGAGGGGGGGATAGCTCCTACAATGAGCAGTTCTTC
v_gene: TRBV20-1; j_gene: TRBJ1-1; abundance: NA; d_gene: TRBD1; CDR3aa: CSARGTDRAPTEAFF; CDR3nt: TGCAGTGCTAGAGGAACGGACAGGGCCCCCACTGAAGCTTTCTTT
v_gene: TRBV6-5; j_gene: TRBJ2-3; abundance: few; d_gene: TRBD1; CDR3aa: CASRSSGGADTQYF; CDR3nt: TGTGCCAGCAGATCCTCAGGGGGCGCGGATACGCAGTATTTT
v_gene: TRBV28; j_gene: TRBJ1-2; abundance: few; d_gene: TRBD1; CDR3aa: CASRPGGRYGYTF; CDR3nt: TGTGCCAGCAGGCCAGGGGGTCGCTATGGCTACACCTTC
v_gene: TRBV29-1; j_gene: TRBJ2-7; abundance: many; d_gene: TRBD2; CDR3aa: CSATREGEQYF; CDR3nt: TGCAGCGCCACCAGGGAGGGCGAGCAGTACTTC
v_gene: TRBV3-1; j_gene: TRBJ2-4; abundance: many; d_gene: NA; CDR3aa: CASSNPGTAKNIQYF; CDR3nt: TGTGCCAGCAGTAACCCAGGGACGGCCAAAAACATTCAGTACTTC
v_gene: TRBV7-6; j_gene: TRBJ2-1; abundance: few; d_gene: NA; CDR3aa: CASSLSAGPPYNEQFF; CDR3nt: TGTGCCAGCAGCTTATCAGCGGGTCCTCCCTACAATGAGCAGTTCTTC
v_gene: TRBV28; j_gene: TRBJ2-7; abundance: NA; d_gene: NA; CDR3aa: CASRLGTPGEQYF; CDR3nt: TGTGCCAGCAGACTCGGGACCCCAGGGGAGCAGTACTTC
v_gene: TRBV11-2; j_gene: TRBJ1-2; abundance: many; d_gene: TRBD1; CDR3aa: CASSRPGTGRDGYTF; CDR3nt: TGTGCCAGCAGCCGCCCAGGGACAGGGCGTGATGGCTACACCTTC
v_gene: TRBV3-1; j_gene: TRBJ2-5; abundance: many; d_gene: NA; CDR3aa: CASSQVWSDGETQYF; CDR3nt: TGTGCCAGCAGCCAAGTGTGGTCGGATGGAGAGACCCAGTACTTC
v_gene: TRBV12-3/TRBV12-4; j_gene: TRBJ1-2; abundance: few; d_gene: NA; CDR3aa: CASSPWSGTSGYTF; CDR3nt: TGTGCCAGCAGCCCGTGGTCGGGGACCAGCGGCTACACCTTC
v_gene: TRBV7-2; j_gene: TRBJ2-1; abundance: many; d_gene: TRBD2; CDR3aa: CASSTLAGGTKNEQFF; CDR3nt: TGTGCCAGCAGCACCTTAGCGGGAGGCACGAAAAATGAGCAGTTCTTC
v_gene: TRBV27; j_gene: TRBJ2-2; abundance: NA; d_gene: NA; CDR3aa: CASRYGTATDTQYFGPGQPGELFF; CDR3nt: NA
v_gene: TRBV12-3/TRBV12-4; j_gene: TRBJ2-5; abundance: NA; d_gene: NA; CDR3aa: CASSPPGPSQETQYF; CDR3nt: TGTGCCAGCAGTCCCCCCGGCCCTTCCCAAGAGACCCAGTACTTC
v_gene: TRBV28; j_gene: TRBJ2-1; abundance: NA; d_gene: NA; CDR3aa: CASSLRGARFNEQFF; CDR3nt: TGTGCCAGCAGTTTAAGGGGGGCCCGATTCAATGAGCAGTTCTTC
v_gene: TRBV20-1; j_gene: TRBJ1-2; abundance: NA; d_gene: TRBD1; CDR3aa: CSATEGTGGSYGYTF; CDR3nt: TGCAGTGCTACTGAGGGGACAGGGGGATCCTATGGCTACACCTTC
v_gene: TRBV2; j_gene: TRBJ1-2; abundance: NA; d_gene: NA; CDR3aa: CASEGHPNYGYTF; CDR3nt: TGTGCCAGCGAGGGTCATCCTAACTATGGCTACACCTTC
v_gene: TRBV19; j_gene: TRBJ1-5; abundance: few; d_gene: NA; CDR3aa: CASSIDVGLGRLSNQPQHF; CDR3nt: TGTGCCAGTAGTATAGATGTGGGCTTAGGGCGCCTAAGCAATCAGCCCCAGCATTTT
v_gene: TRBV30; j_gene: TRBJ1-6; abundance: few; d_gene: TRBD1; CDR3aa: CAWTDRGWSPLHF; CDR3nt: TGTGCCTGGACCGACAGGGGTTGGTCACCCCTCCACTTT
v_gene: TRBV10-3; j_gene: TRBJ2-1; abundance: NA; d_gene: TRBD2; CDR3aa: CAISDGRASNEQFF; CDR3nt: TGTGCCATCAGTGACGGGAGGGCCAGCAATGAGCAGTTCTTC
v_gene: TRBV7-9; j_gene: TRBJ2-3; abundance: many; d_gene: TRBD1; CDR3aa: CASSPGQTSTDTQYF; CDR3nt: TGTGCCAGCAGTCCGGGACAGACTAGCACAGATACGCAGTATTTT
v_gene: TRBV2; j_gene: TRBJ1-6; abundance: many; d_gene: TRBD1; CDR3aa: CASRDRVWSPLHF; CDR3nt: TGTGCCAGCAGGGACAGGGTGTGGTCACCCCTCCACTTT